This entry describes one T cell receptor beta chain. These data are taken from a study of OX40 agonist ivuxolimab in advanced cancers. Here immunoSEQ multiplex PCR was the method, and the copy in TCRdb shows in-frame clones only, minus some. The repertoire consists of some 73,000 clones, with around 86% occurring once and the leading ten covering about 8.6%. Deletions cut 7 bases from V and 0 bases from J, with 10 bases between. The CDR3 covers 15 residues. Germline loops: CDR1 MNHEY, CDR2 SVGAGI. The receptor comes from an adult with an advanced solid tumor such as melanoma, head and neck, liver or kidney cancer. The genes are TRBV6-5 and TRBJ1-6; tentatively, D is TRBD1 (5 bases). This material consisted of CD4+ or CD8+ T cells sorted from blood, taken in a trial of the OX40 agonist ivuxolimab. CDR3 bases: TGTGCCAGCATGGGACCGAGCTCCTATAATTCACCCCTCCACTTT. It encodes CASMGPSSYNSPLHF.